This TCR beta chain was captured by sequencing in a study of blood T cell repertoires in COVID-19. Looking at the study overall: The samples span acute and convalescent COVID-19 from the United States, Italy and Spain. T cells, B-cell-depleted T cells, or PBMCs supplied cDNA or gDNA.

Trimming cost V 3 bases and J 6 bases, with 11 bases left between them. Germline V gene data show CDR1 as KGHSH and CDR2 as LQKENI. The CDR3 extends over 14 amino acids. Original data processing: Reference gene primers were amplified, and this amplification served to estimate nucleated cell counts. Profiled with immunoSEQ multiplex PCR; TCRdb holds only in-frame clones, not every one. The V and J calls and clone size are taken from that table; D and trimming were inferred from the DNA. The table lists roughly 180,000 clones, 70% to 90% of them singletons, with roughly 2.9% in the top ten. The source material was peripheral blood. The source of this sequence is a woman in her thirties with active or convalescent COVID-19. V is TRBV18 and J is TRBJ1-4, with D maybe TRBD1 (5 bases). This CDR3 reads CASSPSGKDEKLFF. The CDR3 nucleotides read TGTGCCAGCTCACCCTCAGGGAAGGATGAAAAACTGTTTTTT.